This T cell receptor beta chain was captured in a study of regulatory T cells in long-lasting Graves disease. This clonotype was found many times. The sample's time point: newly diagnosed GD, antithyroid drugs for less than 3 months. From PBMCs, RNA was extracted and then used to make the TCR library. Arm-PCR of CDR3 regions with iRepertoire HTBI primers generated TCR beta libraries. TCRdb called the multiplex PCR reads again in MiXCR, with one record for every CDR3 protein. The data hold about 520,000 distinct CDR3 sequences, with around 11% observed a single time. The J segment lost 0 bases and the V segment lost 4 bases, leaving 6 bases of the junction unmatched. Germline lookup yields CDR1 ENHRY and CDR2 SYGVKD. This CDR3 is 16 amino acids long. These data were also reused for a study on T cells in Graves' hyperthyroidism and ophthalmopathy.

The chain is built from TRBV10-3 and TRBJ2-3; TRBD1 agrees at 8 bases. The sequence came from a woman in her twenties or thirties with Graves disease. The sample consisted of peripheral blood mononuclear cells (PBMCs), taken at new diagnosis, from a patient treated with antithyroid drugs. CDR3 sequence: CAISGGTGNSTDTQYF. In DNA, the CDR3 is TGTGCCATCAGTGGCGGGACAGGTAATAGCACAGATACGCAGTATTTT.